This entry features one T cell receptor beta chain sequence. What this receptor recognizes is not known. No per-base quality is available; no much larger clone lies one base away. From the cysteine through the phenylalanine, the CDR3 covers 12 amino acids. Just CDR3 DNA is preserved here, 36 bases in frame from base 1. From a lookup of the germline V gene, CDR1 and CDR2 are MNHNS and SASEGT. Trimming leaves V shorter by 5 bases and J shorter by 8 bases, with the junction holding 5 bases beyond the gene matches. The cohort consisted of fewer than 700 healthy bone marrow donors. At the time of sampling, all cohort members were nominally healthy, though unrecorded immune exposures were likely present. The donor was CMV seropositive and belonged to the group of about 290 seropositive cohort members. Each donor provided a peripheral blood sample, and peripheral blood mononuclear cells were used for TCR beta sequencing. The Qiagen DNeasy Blood Extraction Kit was used to extract genomic DNA from the blood cell samples.

The data are from a study of cytomegalovirus exposure and HLA in healthy donors (dated by TCRdb to the late 2010s). Looking at the study overall: An earlier analysis of approximately 550 of the donors reported approximately 290 Gb of sequence data and roughly 100 million unique TCR beta sequences from about 180 million T cells. About 280 gigabases of sequencing data and approximately 93 million unique TCR sequences were included in an early release covering roughly 600 HLA-typed donors. Of the roughly 400 genotyped donors, over 70% fell in the genetic ancestry cluster associated with self-reported Caucasian donors. The study aimed to test whether cataloging public T cell receptors could reveal signatures of past pathogen exposure. The T cell repertoires of 700 or so subjects were profiled by immunosequencing and related to cytomegalovirus serostatus. Besides the first cohort of some 670 subjects, a separate validation cohort made up of some 110 different subjects was used. To predict cytomegalovirus infection status, the study brought together high-throughput TCR immunosequencing, statistical association of individual TCRs with disease status, and machine learning. A later analysis re-analyzed previously published TCR beta repertoires from approximately 700 donors and added high-resolution HLA genotyping to study TCR occurrence patterns. The later analysis used no new phenotypic data to find candidate immune exposures, relying instead on TCR beta sequences and their occurrence across donors. To decide whether each TCR beta V gene segment behaved as functional or pseudogenic, an earlier analysis of some 540 of the donors relied on high-throughput TCR beta sequencing. Donor age, sex, ethnicity and CMV serostatus were compiled together with the repertoire data. A later genetic analysis took genome-wide SNP genotypes for about 55% of the 666 donors and used that subset as a discovery cohort. All discovery cohort repertoires had been generated on a single sequencing platform. Both class I and class II loci were covered by HLA typing, at four-digit resolution. The number of donors typed differed by locus, with about 629-630 for A, B, C, DRB1 and DQB1, 522 for DQA1, 600 to 610 for DPA1, and around 460 for DPB1. Because of strong linkage in the cohort, five DR-DQ haplotypes were treated as single units for association and clustering. Among around 400 genotyped donors of the cohort, an average of about 240,000 unique TCR beta nucleotide sequences were sequenced per donor, around 18% of them non-productive.

Library construction relied on the immunoSEQ multiplex PCR assay. The multiplex PCR relied on a mix of 60 forward primers for TCR Vbeta segments and 13 reverse primers for TCR Jbeta segments. A multiplex PCR assay on genomic DNA amplified the CDR3 region of rearranged TCR beta genes. On the Illumina HiSeq System, the amplified TCR beta libraries were sequenced as 87-base-pair reads. The published analysis was carried out like this. A later analysis tallied around 80 million unique TCR beta chains across the 700 or so repertoires, and approximately 12 million of those chains were shared by two or more donors. To remove PCR and sequencing errors, raw reads were error-corrected and collapsed into unique sequences using a nearest-neighbor algorithm that merged closely related sequences. To assign V, D and J gene segments, CDR3 sequences were aligned to IMGT reference sequences. For a sequence to be retained, a match of at least six nucleotides to both a V gene segment and a J gene segment was required. A rearrangement counted as productive if the CDR3 had no stop codons and remained in frame with V and J, and every other rearrangement counted as non-productive. CDR3 was defined by IMGT convention, running from the second conserved V-encoded cysteine to the conserved J-encoded phenylalanine. The earlier analysis of some 580 of the donors excluded any sequence lacking an unambiguous match to a single V gene segment. In an earlier analysis of almost 600 of the donors, a V segment was called functional when productive rearrangements were above 56.7%, and segregating when the standard deviation between donors exceeded 5%. A statistical classification framework was built to diagnose cytomegalovirus status from the catalog of TCR beta chain sequences. A later analysis assigned V and J genes by comparing TCR nucleotide sequences with IMGT/GENE-DB human TR gene sequences. A later analysis assigned CDR3 sequences and most-parsimonious VDJ recombination scenarios with the TCRdist pipeline. In a later analysis, every TCR beta chain was defined by the combination of its CDR3 amino acid sequence and its V-gene family, and reads without a unique V-gene family were dropped. In a later analysis, some 600 highly shared, low-generation-probability nucleotide sequences were removed to address suspected cross-contamination and a sequencing artifact. A later analysis calculated a clonal expansion index for each public chain from normalized within-repertoire ranks of inferred template counts. In a later analysis, generation probabilities were computed with a VDJ recombination model fitted to out-of-frame rearrangements, and the resulting probabilities were checked against IGoR. In a later analysis, hypergeometric tests were used to score TCR-TCR, TCR-HLA and TCR-CMV co-occurrence, with a repertoire-size bias correction applied to TCR pairs. To estimate false discovery rates, a later analysis permuted the HLA or CMV assignments 20 times. In a later analysis, co-occurring TCRs were grouped with DBSCAN, and TCRdist sequence similarity was added when clustering was performed within HLA-allele-positive subsets. For co-occurrence clustering, repertoires with fewer than 30,000 or more than 120,000 public chains were excluded, along with 5 or 6 repertoires with anomalous nucleotide sharing. Imported from immuneACCESS, the table was reduced by TCRdb to in-frame sequences with V and J called. These copies leave out some clones; in studies compared against another copy, an unresolved V gene accounts for under half, and the cause of the remainder is not known. The V and J calls and the clone size are those of that table, but D and trimming were determined from the DNA. This sample holds approximately 210,000 clones; about 85% were observed only once. The ten top clones hold approximately 10% of the sample.

Overall results and qualifications from the work: HLA typing was unavailable for some donors at each locus, so association tests used only the typed subset. When HLA alleles, especially DR and DQ, strongly co-occurred, TCR associations were difficult to assign to individual alleles. Linkage disequilibrium might explain the correlated functional status among segregating V segments, but an unknown experimental factor could not be excluded. Most TCR sequences were seen in very few donors, while some public TCRs were found in many individuals. A few of the identified cytomegalovirus-associated TCR beta chains were confirmed in vitro to be specific for cytomegalovirus antigens. A later analysis found that most CMV-associated TCR beta chains appeared HLA-restricted, with HLA associations seemingly driven largely by CMV exposure. A further reported finding was that TCR beta sequences accurately predicted the HLA-A and HLA-B alleles for most subjects in the first cohort. For the cohort, immune exposure information was limited to CMV serostatus. Some IMGT-functional V segments, including TRBV6-2 and TRBV6-3, could not be distinguished by the 87-base-pair reads and were therefore excluded. The authors suggested that the approach could potentially be generalized to other disease states and immunological phenotypes. A cluster of highly shared sequence variants was judged likely to be a technical artifact of the sequencing pipeline. Compared with the roughly 710-donor mean, donors in an Asian-associated ancestry cluster had fewer N-insertions in productive TCRs, according to a later genetic analysis. In a later analysis, HLA-associated TCR beta chains were found to be more clonally expanded and to have lower generation probabilities than equally common non-associated chains. In a later genetic analysis, a missense DCLRE1C variant was associated with V-gene and J-gene trimming of TCR beta chains, and the association was replicated in an independent cohort. The classifier was reported to diagnose cytomegalovirus status with high specificity and sensitivity in both the original and validation cohorts. Several of the top co-occurrence clusters appeared to be linked to parvovirus B19, influenza, CMV and Epstein-Barr virus, according to a later analysis. The presence/absence analyses assumed that sequencing depth was roughly uniform across donors, and that assumption may not be true. Because counts were too low, fewer than 20 rarely observed V segments, including chromosome 9 orphons, were excluded from the earlier analysis of fewer than 650 of the donors. The study listed 150 to 200 TCR beta chains as associated with cytomegalovirus. In an earlier analysis of about 540 of the donors, most TCR beta V segments were observed in productive rearrangements about 87% or about 30% of the time, broadly matching IMGT annotations. The cohort was sequenced for TCR beta chains only, and without alpha or paired-chain data the features that could be detected were limited. According to a later analysis, TCR association rates differed among HLA loci, with DRB1 alleles showing the most associated TCRs and HLA-C alleles showing the fewest. Specific HLA alleles were associated with 18,000 or so TCR beta sequences at a false discovery rate of 0.05 in a later analysis.

Sequencing was performed on PBMCs. This receptor chain uses TRBV6-1 and TRBJ1-2, with 7 bases aligning to TRBD1. The receptor comes from a woman in her 50s in good health and CMV-seropositive. The CDR3 loop reads CASSTTGDGYTF. The nucleotides are TGTGCCAGCAGTACAACAGGGGACGGCTACACCTTC.